Listed below are T cell receptor beta chains from one sample, sequenced in a study of T-cell memory formation after mild COVID-19. Using its own MiXCR run on the 5' RACE reads, TCRdb lists one record per CDR3 protein. The sample yields around 420,000 distinct CDR3 sequences, approximately 25% seen once. Sequencing was performed on PBMCs or a T cell subset sorted from them (not recorded which). The source of these receptors is an adult woman who had mild COVID-19 (a few samples of this study predate the infection). Cell type and time point are not known. Both conserved end residues are part of each CDR3. The order of the fields is J gene, V gene, D gene, CDR3 protein. D genes are given only for firm matches.

TRBJ2-5 | TRBV7-7 | NA | CASSRYRGGETQYF
TRBJ2-5 | TRBV10-2 | NA | CASSESHREETQYF
TRBJ1-2 | TRBV7-9 | TRBD1 | CASSWGGQAGYTF
TRBJ2-6 | TRBV4-1 | NA | CASSQETGGYSGANVLTF
TRBJ1-1 | TRBV6-5 | NA | CASSQDSLMNTEAFF
TRBJ2-1 | TRBV3-1 | NA | CASSRPPTNEQFF
TRBJ1-5 | TRBV4-2 | TRBD1 | CASSPGTGRHQPQHF
TRBJ2-2 | TRBV5-1 | TRBD1 | CASSISGQGAGELFF
TRBJ1-4 | TRBV4-1 | TRBD1 | CASSHASGGTNEKLFF
TRBJ2-1 | TRBV11-1 | TRBD2 | CASSLSAGENNEQFF
TRBJ2-3 | TRBV7-2 | NA | CASSLGGLIGPDTQYF
TRBJ1-5 | TRBV7-2 | NA | CASSFTGGQPQHF
TRBJ2-7 | TRBV10-3 | NA | CAISDSLSGQYF
TRBJ2-1 | TRBV5-1 | TRBD2 | CASSLTGLGAREQFF
TRBJ2-7 | TRBV7-3 | TRBD1 | CASSLYRGEQYF
TRBJ2-3 | TRBV5-1 | NA | CASSLGHSTDTQYF
TRBJ2-1 | TRBV7-6 | TRBD2 | CASSPTGGGAFF
TRBJ1-4 | TRBV4-3 | NA | CASSPTGGDNEKLFF
TRBJ2-7 | TRBV29-1 | NA | CSVEIISRGSSYEQYF
TRBJ2-1 | TRBV7-3 | TRBD2 | CASSPGYSGRAPYNEQFF
TRBJ1-2 | TRBV18 | TRBD1 | CASSPPDRVFGYTF
TRBJ2-7 | TRBV7-9 | NA | CASSLDAGVQEYF
TRBJ1-4 | TRBV9 | TRBD1 | CASSNPGQGDEKLFF
TRBJ2-2 | TRBV15 | TRBD2 | CATSRKAGGPSTGELFF
TRBJ2-2 | TRBV7-9 | NA | CASRFPTSPTGELFF
TRBJ2-7 | TRBV12-3/TRBV12-4 | NA | CASSLRGTTYEQYF
TRBJ2-2 | TRBV5-6 | TRBD2 | CASSLVSGVTGELFF
TRBJ2-7 | TRBV4-3 | NA | CASSQDGLSYEQYF
TRBJ2-1 | TRBV12-3/TRBV12-4 | NA | CASRLGYNEQFF
TRBJ1-6 | TRBV7-9 | NA | CASSPRGWGPLHF
TRBJ1-5 | TRBV12-3/TRBV12-4 | NA | CASSLGRGGNQPQHF
TRBJ2-5 | TRBV29-1 | NA | CSVTGTRRETQYF
TRBJ2-1 | TRBV12-3/TRBV12-4 | NA | CASSRQSPQHEQFF
TRBJ1-6 | TRBV6-2/TRBV6-3 | TRBD1 | CASSYLRDSYNSPLHF